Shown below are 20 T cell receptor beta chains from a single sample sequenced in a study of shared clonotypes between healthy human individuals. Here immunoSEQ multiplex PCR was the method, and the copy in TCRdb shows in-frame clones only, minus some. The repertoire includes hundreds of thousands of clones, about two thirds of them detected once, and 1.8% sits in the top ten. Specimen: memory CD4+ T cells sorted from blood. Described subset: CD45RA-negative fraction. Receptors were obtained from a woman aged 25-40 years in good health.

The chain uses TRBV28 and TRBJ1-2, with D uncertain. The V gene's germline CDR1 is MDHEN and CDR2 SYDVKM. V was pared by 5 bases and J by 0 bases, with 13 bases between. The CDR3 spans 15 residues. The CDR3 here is CASSGSGEANYGYTF. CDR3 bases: TGTGCCAGCAGTGGGAGCGGGGAGGCTAACTATGGCTACACCTTC.

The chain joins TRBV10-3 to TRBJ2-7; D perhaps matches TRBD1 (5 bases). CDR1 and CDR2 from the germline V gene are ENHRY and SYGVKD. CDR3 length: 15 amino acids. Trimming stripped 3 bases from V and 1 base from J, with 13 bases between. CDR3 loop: CAISDSRVLSYEQYF. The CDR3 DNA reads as TGTGCCATCAGTGACAGCAGGGTCCTTTCCTACGAGCAGTACTTC.

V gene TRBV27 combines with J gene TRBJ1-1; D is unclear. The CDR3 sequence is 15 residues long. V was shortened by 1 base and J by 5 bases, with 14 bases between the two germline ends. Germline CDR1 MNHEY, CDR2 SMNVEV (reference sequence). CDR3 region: CASSLYPGLRTEAFF. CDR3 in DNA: TGTGCCAGCAGTTTATACCCGGGCCTTAGGACTGAAGCTTTCTTT.

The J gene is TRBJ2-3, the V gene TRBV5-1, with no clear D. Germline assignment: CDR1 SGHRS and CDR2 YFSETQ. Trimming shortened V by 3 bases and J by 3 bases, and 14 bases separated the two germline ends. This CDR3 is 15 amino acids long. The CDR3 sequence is CASSSVPAGTDTQYF. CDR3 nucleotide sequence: TGCGCCAGCAGCTCGGTCCCCGCCGGGACAGATACGCAGTATTTT. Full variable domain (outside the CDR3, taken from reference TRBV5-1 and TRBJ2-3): KAGVTQTPRYLIKTRGQQVTLSCSPISGHRSVSWYQQTPGQGLQFLFEYFSETQRNKGNFPGRFSGRQFSNSRSEMNVSTLELGDSALYLCASSSVPAGTDTQYFGPGTRLTVL.

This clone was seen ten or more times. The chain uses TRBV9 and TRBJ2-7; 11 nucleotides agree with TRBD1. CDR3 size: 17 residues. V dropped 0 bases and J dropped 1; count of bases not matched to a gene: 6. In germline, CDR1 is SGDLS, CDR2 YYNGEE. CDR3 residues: CASSVGAGTGGSYEQYF. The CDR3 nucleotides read TGTGCCAGCAGCGTAGGGGCCGGGACAGGGGGATCCTACGAGCAGTACTTC.

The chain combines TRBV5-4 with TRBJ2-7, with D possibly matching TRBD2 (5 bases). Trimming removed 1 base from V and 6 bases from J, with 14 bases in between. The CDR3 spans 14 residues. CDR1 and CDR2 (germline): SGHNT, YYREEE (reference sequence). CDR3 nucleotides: TGTGCCAGCAGCTTGACCGGGGTGGGTCTCGAGCAGTACTTC. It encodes CASSLTGVGLEQYF. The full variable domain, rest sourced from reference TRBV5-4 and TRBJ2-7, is ETGVTQSPTHLIKTRGQQVTLRCSSQSGHNTVSWYQQALGQGPQFIFQYYREEENGRGNFPPRFSGLQFPNYSSELNVNALELDDSALYLCASSLTGVGLEQYFGPGTRLTVT.

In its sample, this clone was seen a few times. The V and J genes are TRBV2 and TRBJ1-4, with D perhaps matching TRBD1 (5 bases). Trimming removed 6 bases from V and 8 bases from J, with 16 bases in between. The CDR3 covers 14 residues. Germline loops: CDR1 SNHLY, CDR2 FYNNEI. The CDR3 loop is CASRETAAGEKLFF. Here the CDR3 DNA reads TGTGCCAGCAGGGAGACAGCCGCCGGGGAAAAACTGTTTTTT. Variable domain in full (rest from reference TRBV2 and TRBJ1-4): EPEVTQTPSHQVTQMGQEVILRCVPISNHLYFYWYRQILGQKVEFLVSFYNNEISEKSEIFDDQFSVERPDGSNFTLKIRSTKLEDSAMYFCASRETAAGEKLFFGSGTQLSVL.

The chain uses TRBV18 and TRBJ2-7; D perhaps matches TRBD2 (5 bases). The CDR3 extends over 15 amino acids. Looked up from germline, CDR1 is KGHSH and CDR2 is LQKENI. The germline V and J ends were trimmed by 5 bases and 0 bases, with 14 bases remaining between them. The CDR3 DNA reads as TGTGCCAGCTCAGCTTCCGGGATCCCCTCCTACGAGCAGTACTTC. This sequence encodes CASSASGIPSYEQYF. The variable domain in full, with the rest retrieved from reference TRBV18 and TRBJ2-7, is NAGVMQNPRHLVRRRGQEARLRCSPMKGHSHVYWYRQLPEEGLKFMVYLQKENIIDESGMPKERFSAEFPKEGPSILRIQQVVRGDSAAYFCASSASGIPSYEQYFGPGTRLTVT.

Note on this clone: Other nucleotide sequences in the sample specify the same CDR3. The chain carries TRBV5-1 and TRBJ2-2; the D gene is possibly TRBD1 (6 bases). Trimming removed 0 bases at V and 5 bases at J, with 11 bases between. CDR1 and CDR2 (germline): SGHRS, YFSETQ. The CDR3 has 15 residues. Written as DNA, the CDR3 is TGCGCCAGCAGCTTGGACAGGGCCGGAACCGGGGAGCTGTTTTTT. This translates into CASSLDRAGTGELFF.

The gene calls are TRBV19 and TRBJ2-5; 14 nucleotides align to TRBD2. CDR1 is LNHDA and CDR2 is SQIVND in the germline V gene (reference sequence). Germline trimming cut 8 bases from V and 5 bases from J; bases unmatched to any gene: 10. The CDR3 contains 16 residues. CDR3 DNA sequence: TGTGCCAGTTCGGGACTAGCGGGAGAGGGTATCGAGACCCAGTACTTC. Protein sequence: CASSGLAGEGIETQYF.

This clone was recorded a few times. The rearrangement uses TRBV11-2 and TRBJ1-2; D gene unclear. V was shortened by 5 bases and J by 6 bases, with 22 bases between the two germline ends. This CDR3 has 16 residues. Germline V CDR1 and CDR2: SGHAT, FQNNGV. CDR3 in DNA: TGTGCCAGCAGCAATCAGCTCGCCGGGTCCACGGATGGCTACACCTTC. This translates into CASSNQLAGSTDGYTF.

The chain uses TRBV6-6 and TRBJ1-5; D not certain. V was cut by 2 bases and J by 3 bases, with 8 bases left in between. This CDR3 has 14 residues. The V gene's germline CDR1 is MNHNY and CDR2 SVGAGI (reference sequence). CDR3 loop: CASSYAYPNQPQHF. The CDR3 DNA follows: TGTGCCAGCAGTTACGCTTATCCCAATCAGCCCCAGCATTTT.

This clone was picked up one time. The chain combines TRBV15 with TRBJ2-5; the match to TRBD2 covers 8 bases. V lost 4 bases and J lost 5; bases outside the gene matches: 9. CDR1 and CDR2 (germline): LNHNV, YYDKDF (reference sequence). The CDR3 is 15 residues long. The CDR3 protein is CATSKLAGPSETQYF. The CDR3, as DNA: TGTGCCACCAGCAAGTTAGCGGGGCCTTCGGAGACCCAGTACTTC.

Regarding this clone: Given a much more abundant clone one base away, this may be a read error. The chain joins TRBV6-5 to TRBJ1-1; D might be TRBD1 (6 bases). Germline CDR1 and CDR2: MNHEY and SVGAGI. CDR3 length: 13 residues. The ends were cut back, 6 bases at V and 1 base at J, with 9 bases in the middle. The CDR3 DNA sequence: TGTGCCAGCAGCTTACAGGGGAACACTGAAGCTTTCTTT. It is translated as CASSLQGNTEAFF.

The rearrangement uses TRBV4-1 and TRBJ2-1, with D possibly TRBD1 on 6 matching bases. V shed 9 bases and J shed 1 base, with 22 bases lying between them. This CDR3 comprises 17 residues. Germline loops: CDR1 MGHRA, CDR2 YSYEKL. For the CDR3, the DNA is TGCGCCAGTAAACAGCTGACAGGACGTTTTTCCTACAATGAGCAGTTCTTC. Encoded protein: CASKQLTGRFSYNEQFF.

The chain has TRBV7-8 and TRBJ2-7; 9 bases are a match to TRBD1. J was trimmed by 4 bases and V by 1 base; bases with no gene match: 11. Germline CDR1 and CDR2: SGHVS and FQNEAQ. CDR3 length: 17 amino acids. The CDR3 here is CASSLVSVQDRGYEQYF. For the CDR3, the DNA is TGTGCCAGCAGCTTAGTATCTGTGCAGGACAGGGGATACGAGCAGTACTTC.

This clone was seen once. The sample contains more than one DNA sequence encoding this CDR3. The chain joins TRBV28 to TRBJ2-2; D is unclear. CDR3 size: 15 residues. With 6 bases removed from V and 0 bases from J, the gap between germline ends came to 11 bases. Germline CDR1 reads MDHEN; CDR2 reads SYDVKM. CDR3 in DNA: TGTGCCAGCAGCTTAGCAGGTGCGAACACCGGGGAGCTGTTTTTT. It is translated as CASSLAGANTGELFF.

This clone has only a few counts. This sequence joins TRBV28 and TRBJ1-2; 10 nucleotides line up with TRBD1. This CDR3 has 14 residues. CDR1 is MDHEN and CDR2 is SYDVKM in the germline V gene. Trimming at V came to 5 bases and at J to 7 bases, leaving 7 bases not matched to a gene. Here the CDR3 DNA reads TGTGCCAGCAGTCCTTGGACAGGGGGAGGTGGCTACACCTTC. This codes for CASSPWTGGGGYTF.

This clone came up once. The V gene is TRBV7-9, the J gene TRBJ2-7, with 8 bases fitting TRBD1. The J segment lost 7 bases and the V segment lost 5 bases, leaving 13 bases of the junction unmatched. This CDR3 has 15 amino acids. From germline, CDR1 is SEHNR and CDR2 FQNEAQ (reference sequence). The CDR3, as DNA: TGTGCCAGCAGCCCCTATCGACAGGGGCATTGGGAGCAGTACTTC. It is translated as CASSPYRQGHWEQYF.

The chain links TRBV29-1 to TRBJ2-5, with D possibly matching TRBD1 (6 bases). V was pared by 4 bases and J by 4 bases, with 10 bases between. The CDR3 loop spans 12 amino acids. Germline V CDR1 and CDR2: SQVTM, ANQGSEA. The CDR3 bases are TGCAGCGTTGGCGGACAGATAGAGACCCAGTACTTC. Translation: CSVGGQIETQYF.